This T cell receptor beta chain was observed in a study of PD-1 blockade in mismatch repair-deficient tumors. At the level of the study: All were previously treated, progressing patients with over 9 mismatch repair-deficient cancer types.

The repertoire was sequenced with immunoSEQ multiplex PCR; TCRdb's copy has only in-frame clones and lacks some. Seen here are 35,000 to 40,000 clones, 75% to 85% observed once, and the top ten hold 20% to 25%. TCRs were sequenced from a few patients responding to pembrolizumab. With respect to this clone: Antigen: not known.

Broader study findings: Rapid post-treatment expansion, then contraction, generally preceding radiologic response, marked tumor-resident clones.

Between the trimmed V and J ends, which lost 4 bases and 0 bases, there was a span of 15 bases. Per the germline V gene, CDR1 is SGHRS and CDR2 is YFSETQ. The CDR3 extends over 16 amino acids. The chain employs TRBV5-1 and TRBJ2-3; D is tentatively TRBD1 or TRBD2 (5 bases each). The source material was peripheral blood, sampled 4 weeks after starting pembrolizumab. The sequence was obtained from an adult with mismatch repair-deficient cancer. The CDR3 loop reads CASSAPRDPSTDTQYF. The CDR3 nucleotides are TGCGCCAGCAGCGCACCCAGGGACCCCAGCACAGATACGCAGTATTTT.